The 9 T cell receptor beta chains listed next were all sequenced from one sample in a study of Ad26.COV2.S vaccination and SARS-CoV-2 variants. Described treatment: some 19 received Ad26.COV2.S at low or high dose, single or two shots; about 5 received placebo; per-sample allocation not given. Sampling was done on day 63 after the first vaccine or placebo injection. Clones were sequenced by immunoSEQ multiplex PCR, and TCRdb holds only the in-frame ones, with some missing. Of 300,000 to 400,000 clones detected, around four fifths appear once; the ten largest clones hold 2.1%. The sample was peripheral blood, taken in a trial of Ad26.COV2.S vaccine versus placebo. Receptor source: a person between 18 and 65 years old who received the Ad26.COV2.S COVID-19 vaccine or a placebo.

This clone showed up just a few times. The chain has TRBV28 and TRBJ2-3; D possibly uses TRBD1 or TRBD2 (5 bases each). The germline gives CDR1 MDHEN, CDR2 SYDVKM. The CDR3 spans 11 residues. V was cut by 6 bases and J by 10 bases, with 11 bases left in between. Here the CDR3 reads CASRQAGSQYF. In DNA form, the CDR3 reads TGTGCCAGCAGACAGGCGGGCTCGCAGTATTTT.

The chain has TRBV7-3 and TRBJ2-7; a possible D gene is TRBD1 (6 bases). The germline gives CDR1 SGHTA, CDR2 FQGTGA. The CDR3 is made up of 17 amino acids. The V and J ends lost 1 base and 4 bases respectively, with 20 bases between them. The DNA for the CDR3 is TGTGCCAGCAGCTTAAGAGGTTCGTCCAGGGGCGAATACGAGCAGTACTTC. This gives the protein CASSLRGSSRGEYEQYF. Supplemented by reference TRBV7-3 and TRBJ2-7, the full variable domain reads GAGVSQTPSNKVTEKGKYVELRCDPISGHTALYWYRQSLGQGPEFLIYFQGTGAADDSGLPNDRFFAVRPEGSVSTLKIQRTERGDSAVYLCASSLRGSSRGEYEQYFGPGTRLTVT.

J is TRBJ1-2 and V is TRBV6-6, with D perhaps TRBD1 (5 bases). CDR3 length equals 14 residues. Trimming pared 2 bases from V and 7 bases from J, leaving 14 bases between. Per germline, CDR1 MNHNY and CDR2 SVGAGI (reference sequence). The CDR3 region is CASSYPDIPIGYTF. The CDR3 nucleotides read TGTGCCAGCAGTTACCCGGACATCCCCATTGGCTACACCTTC.

The genes are TRBV7-2 and TRBJ2-7; no firm D call. The V and J ends lost 1 base and 2 bases respectively, with 15 bases between them. CDR3 length equals 16 residues. Germline loops: CDR1 SGHTA, CDR2 FQGNSA. The CDR3 loop is CASSLVGVAGPYEQYF. CDR3 coding DNA: TGTGCCAGCAGCTTAGTTGGTGTAGCTGGGCCCTACGAGCAGTACTTC.

The chain combines TRBV10-3 with TRBJ2-3; 15 nucleotides match TRBD2. The trim removed 6 bases at V and 0 bases at J, leaving 7 bases unmatched. CDR1 is ENHRY and CDR2 is SYGVKD in the germline V gene. This CDR3 is built from 18 residues. CDR3 coding DNA: TGTGCCATCAGGAAGGGACTAGCGGGGGGATCGAGCACAGATACGCAGTATTTT. Its translation is CAIRKGLAGGSSTDTQYF.

V usage is TRBV6-5 and J usage is TRBJ1-6; D gene uncertain. Looked up from germline, CDR1 is MNHEY and CDR2 is SVGAGI. The ends were cut back, 6 bases at V and 7 bases at J, with 13 bases in the middle. This CDR3 region has 14 residues. The CDR3 DNA follows: TGTGCCAGCAGGATATCCGGTGGAAATTCACCCCTCCACTTT. It codes for CASRISGGNSPLHF.

The chain combines TRBV2 with TRBJ2-3; the D is unclear. This CDR3 region has 15 residues. Germline assignment: CDR1 SNHLY and CDR2 FYNNEI. Trimming took off 7 bases at V and 1 base at J, with 15 bases between the two ends. Written as DNA, the CDR3 is TGTGCCAGCACCCTTGCCCAGTACGGCACAGATACGCAGTATTTT. Protein product: CASTLAQYGTDTQYF.

This clone turned up a few times. The chain links TRBV2 to TRBJ1-1; possibly TRBD1 for D (5 bases). The CDR3 length is 13 residues. V lost 2 bases and J 10 bases, leaving 14 bases between the germline ends. The germline V gene has CDR1 SNHLY and CDR2 FYNNEI. This CDR3 is CASSEPGRFGAFF. CDR3 in DNA: TGTGCCAGCAGTGAACCAGGGAGATTCGGAGCTTTCTTT.

This clone came up once. The rearrangement joins TRBV19 to TRBJ1-5, with D perhaps matching TRBD1 (6 bases). The CDR3 is made up of 15 amino acids. Germline V gene lookup returns CDR1 LNHDA and CDR2 SQIVND (reference sequence). The germline V and J ends were trimmed by 2 bases and 4 bases, with 12 bases remaining between them. The CDR3 region has the DNA TGTGCCAGTAGTATACTGGGGGCGGGGAATCAGCCCCAGCATTTT. As protein: CASSILGAGNQPQHF. The whole variable domain, remainder taken from reference TRBV19 and TRBJ1-5, is DGGITQSPKYLFRKEGQNVTLSCEQNLNHDAMYWYRQDPGQGLRLIYYSQIVNDFQKGDIAEGYSVSREKKESFPLTVTSAQKNPTAFYLCASSILGAGNQPQHFGDGTRLSIL.